What follows are 29 T cell receptor beta chains derived from one specimen sequenced in a study of blood T cells in healthy people across ages. A second PCR, run for roughly 7 to 12 cycles, used a sample-barcoded 5' primer plus a J-beta primer mix. Using its own MiXCR run on the 5' RACE reads, TCRdb lists one record per CDR3 protein. The profile covers approximately 800,000 distinct CDR3 sequences, with about 47% appearing a single time and 15% to 20% taken by the ten largest. Sequencing input: blood. The receptors come from a man aged 80 or over in good health.

As to this clonotype: Since a much larger clone is just one base distant, this may be a read error. The chain uses TRBV29-1 and TRBJ2-5, with a weak D call TRBD1 (7 bases). The DNA end lines up better with TRBJ2-7; the J call may be wrong. CDR1 and CDR2 from the germline V gene are SQVTM and ANQGSEA. The CDR3 is 11 residues long. CDR3 protein: CSGRDSYEQYF. DNA for the CDR3: TGCAGCGGGCGGGACAGCTACGAGCAGTACTTC.

About this clonotype itself: A read error may produce the germline difference seen at one junction end. V usage is TRBV5-6 and J usage is TRBJ2-3; D might be TRBD2 (6 bases). This CDR3 comprises 15 residues. Per germline, CDR1 SGHDT and CDR2 YYEEEE. The CDR3 loop is CARSLGGVGTDTQYF. CDR3 nucleotides: TGTGCCCGCAGCTTGGGAGGAGTGGGCACAGATACGCAGTATTTT.

The V gene is TRBV18, the J gene TRBJ2-3; 10 bases are a match to TRBD2. CDR1 KGHSH and CDR2 LQKENI come from the germline V gene. V shed 2 bases and J 4 bases; nucleotides not matched to a gene: 12. The CDR3 covers 18 residues. The chain's CDR3 is CASSPKAQREGRADTQYF. The CDR3 DNA is TGTGCCAGCTCACCAAAGGCTCAGCGGGAGGGCCGTGCAGATACGCAGTATTTT.

The chain joins TRBV4-1 to TRBJ2-7; possibly TRBD1 for D (6 bases). The CDR3 has 12 residues. Per the germline V gene, CDR1 is MGHRA and CDR2 is YSYEKL. The DNA for the CDR3 is TGCGACCCGGGACACGGAATCTACGAGCAGTACTTC. It yields the protein CDPGHGIYEQYF.

The chain joins TRBV7-2 to TRBJ2-1; weak D call: TRBD2 (6 bases). The V gene's germline CDR1 is SGHTA and CDR2 FQGNSA. Trimming took 0 bases from V and 6 from J, leaving 9 bases between them. This CDR3 spans 14 amino acids. Here the CDR3 reads CASSLASGSNEQFF. The CDR3 DNA reads TGTGCCAGCAGCTTAGCTAGCGGCAGCAATGAGCAGTTCTTC.

The chain employs TRBV29-1 and TRBJ2-2, with 9 bases that match TRBD1. The CDR3 is made up of 15 amino acids. With V trimmed by 4 bases and J by 8 bases, 11 bases remained unmatched. Germline V CDR1 and CDR2: SQVTM, ANQGSEA. CDR3 bases: TGCAGCGTTGGGGAAACAGGGGGCCAAGCAGGGGAGCTGTTTTTT. Encoded protein: CSVGETGGQAGELFF.

The chain employs TRBV29-1 and TRBJ2-7, with D perhaps given as TRBD1 or TRBD2 (5 bases each). The V gene lost 8 bases and the J gene lost 1 base, with 12 bases spanning the gap. In germline, CDR1 is SQVTM, CDR2 ANQGSEA. This CDR3 contains 12 residues. The CDR3, as DNA: TGCAGCTCCCGGGACGGGTCCTACGAGCAGTACTTC. Residues: CSSRDGSYEQYF.

The chain joins TRBV4-3 to TRBJ1-1; a weak D match, TRBD1 (6 bases). CDR3 size: 15 residues. Germline V gives CDR1 LGHNA, CDR2 YSLEER. V lost 0 bases and J 4 bases, leaving 12 bases between the germline ends. Here the CDR3 DNA reads TGCGCCAGCAGCCAAGACCCGGGGGCGGCCACTGAAGCTTTCTTT. Translated, it gives CASSQDPGAATEAFF.

The rearrangement uses TRBV10-2 and TRBJ2-7, with 7 nucleotides matching TRBD2. V gave up 7 bases and J gave up 7 bases; unmatched junction bases: 13. The CDR3 covers 14 residues. Germline values: CDR1 WSHSY, CDR2 SAAADI. The CDR3 nucleotides read TGCGCCAGCACCAGAGCGGGGTCCCCGGGGGAGCAGTACTTC. Its protein is CASTRAGSPGEQYF.

This clonotype was counted only a few times. CDR3 protein: CAISEFRNEQYF. The CDR3 DNA is TGTGCCATCAGTGAGTTTCGCAACGAGCAGTACTTC. The V gene is TRBV10-3, the J gene TRBJ2-7, with unresolved D. The CDR3 covers 12 residues. Germline CDR1 ENHRY, CDR2 SYGVKD. With 1 base removed from V and 5 bases from J, the gap between germline ends came to 6 bases.

This clonotype was seen only a few times. The chain has TRBV7-2 and TRBJ2-1; tentatively, D is TRBD2 (6 bases). The germline gives CDR1 SGHTA, CDR2 FQGNSA. This CDR3 contains 18 residues. V lost 0 bases and J 1 base, leaving 16 bases between the germline ends. The CDR3 DNA reads as TGTGCCAGCAGCTTAGCGGGTTCGGCTAGCGCATCCTACAATGAGCAGTTCTTC. Protein: CASSLAGSASASYNEQFF.

This clonotype was counted many times. The chain combines TRBV20-1 with TRBJ1-2; possible D gene TRBD1, 6 bases. The CDR3 covers 15 residues. Germline-derived CDR1 and CDR2 are DFQATT and SNEGSKA (reference sequence). Trimming removed 5 bases at V and 4 bases at J, with 20 bases between. CDR3 in amino acids: CSAWAGTTVRYGYTF. DNA for the CDR3: TGCAGTGCTTGGGCCGGGACAACAGTGCGCTATGGCTACACCTTC.

Note on this clonotype: This sequence may be a read error, since a much larger clone differs from it by one base. The J gene is TRBJ2-4, the V gene TRBV6-2 or TRBV6-3, with TRBD1 matching 10 bases. Looked up from germline, CDR1 is MNHEY and CDR2 is SVGEGT. This CDR3 is 14 amino acids long. J gave up 13 bases and V 7 bases, and 13 bases lay outside the gene matches. This chain's CDR3 is CASIRDRGSYGQYF. CDR3 nucleotide sequence: TGTGCCAGCATAAGGGACAGGGGATCCTACGGGCAGTACTTC.

This clonotype was detected many times. The chain uses TRBV7-3 and TRBJ2-6; D is tentatively TRBD1 or TRBD2 (5 bases each). The CDR3 spans 17 residues. In germline, CDR1 is SGHTA, CDR2 FQGTGA. Trimming left V 4 bases short and J 0 bases short, with 13 bases between. CDR3 amino acids: CASSSLGRSSGANVLTF. CDR3 coding DNA: TGTGCCAGCAGCTCTTTGGGACGGAGCTCTGGGGCCAACGTCCTGACTTTC.

This clonotype was seen many times. V usage is TRBV5-6 and J usage is TRBJ2-2; 10 nucleotides agree with TRBD1. Trimming removed 3 bases from V and 3 bases from J; junction bases left unmatched: 2. CDR3 size: 15 residues. Germline V gene data show CDR1 as SGHDT and CDR2 as YYEEEE. CDR3 sequence reads: CASSSGTGDTGELFF. DNA of the CDR3: TGTGCCAGCAGCTCCGGGACAGGGGACACCGGGGAGCTGTTTTTT.

This clonotype has just a few counts. The V call is TRBV21-1, the J call TRBJ2-7. TRBV21-1 is reported as a pseudogene. This CDR3 region has 11 residues. The CDR3 bases are TGTGCCAGCATGCACGTCCACGAGCAGTACTTC. It encodes CASMHVHEQYF.

The gene calls are TRBV11-1 and TRBJ2-3; 10 nucleotides line up with TRBD2. J lost 1 base, V lost 5 bases, and 3 bases had no gene match. This CDR3 is 15 amino acids long. CDR1 and CDR2 from the germline V gene are SGHAT and FQDESV (reference sequence). Written as DNA, the CDR3 is TGTGCCAGCAGCCATGGACTAGCGGGCACAGATACGCAGTATTTT. Its protein product is CASSHGLAGTDTQYF.

The gene calls are TRBV7-3 and TRBJ2-7; no clear D. Per the germline V gene, CDR1 is SGHTA and CDR2 is FQGTGA. With 4 bases removed from V and 3 bases from J, the gap between germline ends came to 13 bases. CDR3 length: 14 residues. The CDR3 sequence: CASSWPPDLYEQYF. The CDR3 DNA sequence: TGTGCCAGCAGCTGGCCGCCGGACCTCTACGAGCAGTACTTC.

The chain joins TRBV11-2 to TRBJ2-6, with D unclear. The CDR3 is made up of 16 amino acids. The V end lost 5 bases, the J end lost 0 bases, and 11 bases lay between the germline ends. The germline gives CDR1 SGHAT, CDR2 FQNNGV. The CDR3, as DNA: TGTGCCAGCAGCCCTGTGACCAACTCTGGGGCCAACGTCCTGACTTTC. It translates to CASSPVTNSGANVLTF.

This clonotype was detected a few times. The rearrangement uses TRBV5-1 and TRBJ2-5; D remains unclear. This CDR3 region has 14 residues. In germline, CDR1 is SGHRS, CDR2 YFSETQ. V was trimmed by 2 bases and J by 5 bases, leaving 13 bases between them. Written as DNA, the CDR3 is TGCGCCAGCAGCTTCACGTATACCGGGGAGACCCAGTACTTC. This sequence encodes CASSFTYTGETQYF.

Comment on this clonotype: A single base separates this from a much larger clone, so it may be a read error. This chain links TRBV20-1 with TRBJ2-5, with 10 bases identical to TRBD2. CDR1 DFQATT and CDR2 SNEGSKA come from the germline V gene (reference sequence). The J segment lost 11 bases and the V segment lost 6 bases, leaving 18 bases of the junction unmatched. The CDR3 is 15 residues long. The CDR3: CSADSSAGGFDEQYF. The CDR3 DNA sequence: TGCAGTGCGGACTCCTCAGCGGGAGGGTTCGATGAGCAGTACTTC.

On this clonotype itself: Relative to the germline gene, one junction end is altered; a read error may explain this. The chain is built from TRBV9 and TRBJ1-6; D is possibly TRBD1 (5 bases). This CDR3 contains 14 residues. Germline values: CDR1 SGDLS, CDR2 YYNGEE. The CDR3 loop reads CASSAISSLGPPHF. DNA for the CDR3: TGTGCCAGCAGCGCCATCAGTTCGCTGGGGCCCCCCCACTTT.

The genes are TRBV20-1 and TRBJ2-2, with D maybe TRBD2 (5 bases). Germline assignment: CDR1 DFQATT and CDR2 SNEGSKA (reference sequence). The CDR3 runs to 13 residues. The V end lost 3 bases, the J end lost 3 bases, and 8 bases lay between the germline ends. CDR3 sequence: CSARRVDTGELFF. The CDR3 DNA follows: TGCAGTGCTAGGAGGGTTGACACCGGGGAGCTGTTTTTT.

This rearrangement joins TRBV7-8 to TRBJ2-7; D is perhaps TRBD1 (6 bases). Trimming removed 6 bases at V and 2 bases at J, with 17 bases between. The V gene's germline CDR1 is SGHVS and CDR2 FQNEAQ. This CDR3 region has 15 residues. CDR3 sequence (DNA): TGTGCCAGCAGTTCCAACAGGGCGTTAGCCTACGAGCAGTACTTC. It yields the protein CASSSNRALAYEQYF.

The genes are TRBV4-2 and TRBJ1-4; D uncertain. Germline-derived CDR1 and CDR2 are LGHNA and YNFKEQ. The V end lost 3 bases, the J end lost 8 bases, and 16 bases lay between the germline ends. This CDR3 comprises 15 residues. CDR3 residues: CASSHQYASREKLFF. The CDR3 coding sequence is TGTGCCAGCAGCCACCAATACGCGAGTCGGGAAAAACTGTTTTTT.

A word on this clonotype: A read error is possible here, since a much larger clone lies one base away. The J gene is TRBJ2-1, the V gene TRBV5-1; D gene unclear. Deletions cut 4 bases from V and 5 bases from J, with 16 bases between. The CDR3 loop spans 15 amino acids. The germline V gene has CDR1 SGHRS and CDR2 YFSETQ. CDR3 nucleotides: TGCGCCAGCAGCCTAGGACGAGCTTCCAACAATGAGCAGTTCTTC. It codes for CASSLGRASNNEQFF.

This chain uses TRBV15 with TRBJ1-5; weak D call: TRBD1 (6 bases). The CDR3 runs to 16 residues. V lost 3 bases, J lost 4 bases, and 16 bases lay in between. Germline lookup yields CDR1 LNHNV and CDR2 YYDKDF (reference sequence). The chain's CDR3 is CATSSSTRGGNQPQHF. In nucleotides, the CDR3 is TGTGCCACCAGCAGTTCTACCAGGGGCGGGAATCAGCCCCAGCATTTT.

With respect to this clonotype: An end of the junction differs from the germline gene, which may be a read error. CDR3 amino acids: CASSVVTPNTGAFF. CDR3 nucleotides: TGTGCCAGCAGCGTAGTGACACCGAACACTGGAGCTTTCTTT. V gene TRBV9 combines with J gene TRBJ1-1, with D hard to call. This CDR3 spans 14 amino acids. CDR1 is SGDLS and CDR2 is YYNGEE in the germline V gene.

This chain links TRBV18 with TRBJ2-1; perhaps TRBD1 as D (6 bases). V lost 8 bases and J 4 bases, leaving 21 bases between the germline ends. This CDR3 is 16 amino acids long. The germline CDR1 and CDR2 sequences are KGHSH and LQKENI. CDR3 coding DNA: TGTGCCAGCACAAAAGCGTGGGGGCAGGGGTACAATGAGCAGTTCTTC. It translates to CASTKAWGQGYNEQFF.